The 9 T cell receptor beta chains below come from one sample, sequenced in a study of glioma-infiltrating T cells. Amplification of TCR alpha and beta CDR3 regions from RNA used iRepertoire nested multiplex PCR. TCRdb analysed the multiplex PCR reads with MiXCR anew, one entry per CDR3 protein. Of around 190,000 distinct CDR3 sequences listed, more than 25% were seen once; the top ten hold 20% to 25%. The specimen sequenced was glioma tissue, nonneoplastic brain tissue, or PBMCs (not recorded which). All receptors derive from a human donor with low-grade glioma or glioblastoma, undergoing nonglioma brain surgery, or in good health (not recorded which).

This clonotype has only a few counts. Being one base from a much bigger clone, this may be a read error. The V call is TRBV7-2, the J call TRBJ2-5, with D hard to call. Germline lookup yields CDR1 SGHTA and CDR2 FQGNSA. This CDR3 region has 14 residues. In nucleotides, the CDR3 is TGTGCCAGCAGCCCGAGAGAGAATCAAGAGACCAAGTACTTC. This codes for CASSPRENQETKYF.

This clonotype was observed many times. CDR3 DNA: TGTGCCAGCAGTTACATGGGAAATAGCAATCAGCCCCAGCATTTT. Its protein product is CASSYMGNSNQPQHF. V is TRBV28 and J is TRBJ1-5; D uncertain. This CDR3 has 15 amino acids. V gave up 4 bases and J gave up 0 bases, with 10 bases separating them. Germline V gene lookup returns CDR1 MDHEN and CDR2 SYDVKM.

In its sample, this clonotype was seen a few times. The genes are TRBV29-1 and TRBJ2-5, with 11 bases that match TRBD2. The germline V gene encodes CDR1 SQVTM and CDR2 ANQGSEA. The CDR3 is 16 amino acids. Written as DNA, the CDR3 is TGCATCCTGCGACGGAATAGCGGGAGGGCCGTGGAGACCCAGTACTTC. Translated: CILRRNSGRAVETQYF.

Note on this clonotype: A single base separates this from a much larger clone, so it may be a read error. This sequence joins TRBV7-3 and TRBJ2-7, with 7 bases lining up with TRBD2. Per germline, CDR1 SGHTA and CDR2 FQGTGA. This CDR3 spans 14 amino acids. DNA of the CDR3: TGTGCCAGCAGCTTAGAGGGACTATCCTACGAGAAGTACTTC. Amino acids: CASSLEGLSYEKYF.

The chain employs TRBV5-4 and TRBJ2-5, with 8 bases fitting TRBD2. The trim removed 1 base at V and 4 bases at J, leaving 6 bases unmatched. The CDR3 extends over 15 amino acids. Germline CDR1 reads SGHNT; CDR2 reads YYREEE (reference sequence). The CDR3 DNA reads as TGTGCCAGCAGCTTGTCCGGACTAGCCCCAGAGACCCAGTACTTC. This encodes CASSLSGLAPETQYF. Filled out from reference TRBV5-4 and TRBJ2-5, the complete variable domain reads ETGVTQSPTHLIKTRGQQVTLRCSSQSGHNTVSWYQQALGQGPQFIFQYYREEENGRGNFPPRFSGLQFPNYSSELNVNALELDDSALYLCASSLSGLAPETQYFGPGTRLLVL.

This sequence joins TRBV5-1 and TRBJ2-7; the D call may be TRBD1 or TRBD2 (5 bases each). Germline-derived CDR1 and CDR2 are SGHRS and YFSETQ. The CDR3 is 14 amino acids. V dropped 2 bases and J dropped 4 bases, with 13 bases sitting between them. CDR3 region: CASSFNRDGYEQYF. Written as DNA, the CDR3 is TGCGCCAGCAGCTTCAACCGGGACGGTTACGAGCAGTACTTC.

This clonotype was recorded at least ten times. The chain couples TRBV20-1 to TRBJ2-6; 7 nucleotides match TRBD2. V lost 5 bases, J lost 4 bases, and 8 bases stayed unmatched. In germline, CDR1 is DFQATT, CDR2 SNEGSKA (reference sequence). The CDR3 runs to 15 residues. CDR3 loop: CSAPKGGLGANVLTF. CDR3 DNA: TGCAGTGCTCCCAAGGGAGGGCTCGGGGCCAACGTCCTGACTTTC.

Comment on this clonotype: This sequence may be a read error, since a much larger clone differs from it by one base. The chain couples TRBV11-2 to TRBJ2-4; D is tentatively TRBD1 or TRBD2 (5 bases each). CDR3 length equals 17 residues. CDR1 is SGHAT, CDR2 FQNNGV, per germline. In DNA form, the CDR3 reads TGTGCCAGCAGCTCCCTCCGAGGGGAATTAGCCAAAAACATTAAGTACTTC. This translates into CASSSLRGELAKNIKYF.

This clonotype has a count of ten or more. The chain carries TRBV20-1 and TRBJ2-3; D gene uncertain. V dropped 1 base and J dropped 4 bases, with 12 bases sitting between them. This CDR3 spans 14 amino acids. From germline, CDR1 is DFQATT and CDR2 SNEGSKA (reference sequence). CDR3 coding DNA: TGCAGTGCTAGAGTCGATCAGGACGCAGATACGCAGTATTTT. This sequence encodes CSARVDQDADTQYF.